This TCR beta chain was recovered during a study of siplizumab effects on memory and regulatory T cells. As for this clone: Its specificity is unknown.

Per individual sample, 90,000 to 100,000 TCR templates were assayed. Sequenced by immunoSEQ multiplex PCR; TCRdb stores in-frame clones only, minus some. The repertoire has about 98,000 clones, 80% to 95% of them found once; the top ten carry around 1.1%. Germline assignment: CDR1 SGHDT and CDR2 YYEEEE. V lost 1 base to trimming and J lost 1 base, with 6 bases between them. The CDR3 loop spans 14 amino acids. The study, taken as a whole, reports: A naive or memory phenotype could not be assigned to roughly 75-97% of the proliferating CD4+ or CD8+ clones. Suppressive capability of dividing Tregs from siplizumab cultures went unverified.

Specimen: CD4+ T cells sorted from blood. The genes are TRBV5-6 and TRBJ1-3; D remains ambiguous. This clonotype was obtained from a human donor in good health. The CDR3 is CASSLRGSGNTIYF. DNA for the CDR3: TGTGCCAGCAGCTTGCGGGGTTCTGGAAACACCATATATTTT.